At least ten counts were recorded for the clone carrying this TCR beta chain. What it binds is not known. This entry comes from a study of T cells in Graves' hyperthyroidism and ophthalmopathy. Regarding the study as a whole: Ophthalmopathy prediction by the model preceded onset by a median about 6 months. Most thyroid clonotypes that were expanded above 0.001 also turned up in blood.

Patients were excluded for uncontrolled infection, other autoimmune disease, pregnancy or lactation. Each diagnosis was grounded in clinical symptoms, serum thyroxine and TRAb, thyroid ultrasound, and orbital computed tomography. Germline V lookup: CDR1 MDHEN, CDR2 SYDVKM. The V end lost 6 bases, the J end lost 3 bases, and 11 bases lay between the germline ends. CDR3 length: 13 residues. Amplified TCR beta CDR3 regions came from RNA transcripts. The HTBI set primed first-round TCR CDR3 RT-PCR. Using its own MiXCR run on the multiplex PCR reads, TCRdb lists one record per CDR3 protein. The sample records approximately 600,000 distinct CDR3 sequences, under 20% being singletons.

The gene calls are TRBV28 and TRBJ1-1; D uncertain. The sample taken for sequencing was blood. This TCR came from a woman aged 25 to 45 with Graves' hyperthyroidism. The CDR3 DNA sequence: TGTGCCAGCAGAGCCGGAGGATACACTGAAGCTTTCTTT. This translates into CASRAGGYTEAFF.